This T cell receptor (beta chain) was obtained from a study of prognosis after radiotherapy for stage I lung cancer. Study at large: There were 7 or 8 patients whose tumors were squamous cell carcinoma and twelve whose tumors were adenocarcinoma.

This clonotype appeared many times. No antigen is known for it. Overall study findings and caveats: A difference in TRBV and TRBJ gene usage was reportedly seen between patients with and without metastases. Tumor-specific reactivity of the expanded TCR clones remained undetermined. Patients who developed distant metastases had lower Shannon entropy after stereotactic body radiation therapy.

With 2 bases removed from V and 4 bases from J, the gap between germline ends came to 3 bases. The CDR3 is 12 amino acids. Multiplex PCR in two rounds served to amplify TCR beta CDR3 from genomic DNA. The first round of PCR was done with primers that matched each TRBV and TRBJ gene. MiXCR, run by TCRdb on the multiplex PCR reads, gives a single entry per CDR3 protein. The data contain around 26,000 distinct CDR3 sequences, roughly two fifths of them seen just once; the ten biggest clones take up 20% to 25%. The sample here was PBMCs, taken before or after stereotactic body radiation therapy (not recorded which). The rearrangement uses TRBV12-3 or TRBV12-4 and TRBJ1-3; unclear D gene. This clonotype was obtained from a donor of 50 years or more with non-small cell lung cancer. Here the CDR3 reads CASSLRGNTIYF. In DNA form, the CDR3 reads TGTGCCAGCAGTTTAAGGGGAAACACCATATATTTT.